This T cell receptor beta chain stems from a study of early T cells in non-severe SARS-CoV-2 infection. The wider study: Chains were unpaired, as sequencing was done on bulk RNA from unsorted whole blood. Study observations and caveats: Anti-spike CD8 specificities were favored by VDJdb matching, whose results missed private and CD4 specificities.

Germline CDR1 and CDR2: SEHNR and FQNEAQ (reference sequence). The CDR3 has 15 amino acids. Germline trimming cut 5 bases from V and 6 bases from J; bases unmatched to any gene: 9. The sample holds a few counts of this clonotype. Its antigen is currently unknown. Unique molecular identifiers were added to individual cDNA molecules. A single record per CDR3 protein comes from TCRdb applying MiXCR to the 5' RACE reads. The repertoire holds approximately 110,000 distinct CDR3 sequences, about 15% seen once, with just over 20% in the top ten. The rearrangement uses TRBV7-9 and TRBJ2-4; 8 bases are a match to TRBD1. The sample comprised whole blood. The sequence derives from an adult who was a healthcare worker with PCR-confirmed SARS-CoV-2 infection or an uninfected control (not recorded which). The CDR3 reads CASSPGQGGSNIQYF. DNA of the CDR3: TGTGCCAGCAGCCCAGGACAGGGTGGATCAAACATTCAGTACTTC.